The 17 T cell receptor beta chains presented below share a single source sample, sequenced in a study of shared clonotypes between healthy human individuals. Some clones are missing from TCRdb's copy, which holds only in-frame ones; the method was immunoSEQ multiplex PCR. The table records nearly 2 million clones, over 85% of them present only once. Naive CD8 cells comprised CD45RO-negative, CCR7-positively selected cells, excluding terminally differentiated effector memory CD45RA+ cells. Sequences were obtained from naive CD8+ T cells sorted from blood. Source of these receptors: a young man in good health.

The chain couples TRBV4-1 to TRBJ2-1; 10 positions match TRBD2. CDR1 is MGHRA, CDR2 YSYEKL, per germline. The V gene end was trimmed by 0 bases and the J gene end by 6 bases; junction bases not matched to a gene: 5. This CDR3 has 16 amino acids. The CDR3 DNA sequence: TGCGCCAGCAGCCAAGAAAATAGCGGGGGGCGCAATGAGCAGTTCTTC. It specifies CASSQENSGGRNEQFF.

The CDR3 sequence is CASSLSGGGYDQYF. In nucleotides, the CDR3 is TGTGCCAGCAGCCTCAGCGGGGGGGGTTACGATCAGTACTTC. This chain links TRBV11-2 with TRBJ2-5; 10 bases are a match to TRBD2. This CDR3 has 14 residues. In germline, CDR1 is SGHAT, CDR2 FQNNGV. The junction had 11 bases not matched to a gene; V was cut back by 5 bases and J by 11 bases.

This clone appeared a single time. The chain couples TRBV2 to TRBJ2-5, with 10 bases fitting TRBD1. V shed 9 bases, J shed 4 bases, and the junction held 8 bases outside the gene matches. The germline V gene has CDR1 SNHLY and CDR2 FYNNEI. The CDR3 spans 14 residues. The CDR3 protein is CASNGDRGVETQYF. The CDR3 region has the DNA TGTGCCAGTAACGGGGACAGGGGCGTAGAGACCCAGTACTTC. Drawing the rest from reference TRBV2 and TRBJ2-5, the complete variable domain is EPEVTQTPSHQVTQMGQEVILRCVPISNHLYFYWYRQILGQKVEFLVSFYNNEISEKSEIFDDQFSVERPDGSNFTLKIRSTKLEDSAMYFCASNGDRGVETQYFGPGTRLLVL.

J is TRBJ2-7 and V is TRBV6-5; TRBD1 or TRBD2 may be the D gene (6 bases each). Per germline, CDR1 MNHEY and CDR2 SVGAGI. Between the trimmed V and J ends, which lost 5 bases and 7 bases, there was a span of 18 bases. The CDR3 has 14 residues. The CDR3 DNA is TGTGCCAGCAGTGGCCGGGTTGGGGGGCTGGAGCAGTACTTC. Translation gives CASSGRVGGLEQYF.

This clone appeared a single time. Other DNA variants within this sample encode the same CDR3. The V call is TRBV6-5, the J call TRBJ2-1; D is unresolved. The CDR3 loop spans 15 amino acids. Germline-derived CDR1 and CDR2 are MNHEY and SVGAGI. The V gene lost 2 bases and the J gene lost 0 bases, with 8 bases spanning the gap. CDR3 DNA sequence: TGTGCCAGCAGTTACGGGCTAAGCTCCTACAATGAGCAGTTCTTC. Its protein product is CASSYGLSSYNEQFF.

V and J are TRBV6-6 and TRBJ2-7; D possibly corresponds to TRBD2 (5 bases). V lost 7 bases and J 6 bases, leaving 13 bases between the germline ends. In germline, CDR1 is MNHNY, CDR2 SVGAGI (reference sequence). The CDR3 is 12 residues long. CDR3 bases: TGTGCCAGCACCCCGGACGGAGGCGAGCAGTACTTC. Translation gives CASTPDGGEQYF.

The chain couples TRBV2 to TRBJ2-2; no clear D gene. CDR1 and CDR2 from the germline V gene are SNHLY and FYNNEI. The CDR3 spans 13 residues. V dropped 4 bases and J dropped 7 bases, with 10 bases sitting between them. The CDR3 loop reads CASSADGRGELFF. The CDR3 bases are TGTGCCAGCAGTGCGGACGGTCGCGGGGAGCTGTTTTTT. The full variable domain, with the rest looked up from reference TRBV2 and TRBJ2-2, is EPEVTQTPSHQVTQMGQEVILRCVPISNHLYFYWYRQILGQKVEFLVSFYNNEISEKSEIFDDQFSVERPDGSNFTLKIRSTKLEDSAMYFCASSADGRGELFFGEGSRLTVL.

For the CDR3, the DNA is TGTGCCAGCAGCTTATTTCGGACAGGGGAATTAGACACCGGGGAGCTGTTTTTT. This gives the protein CASSLFRTGELDTGELFF. The rearrangement uses TRBV7-9 and TRBJ2-2; TRBD1 matches at 9 bases. Germline V gives CDR1 SEHNR, CDR2 FQNEAQ (reference sequence). The CDR3 spans 18 residues. V was clipped by 2 bases and J by 3 bases; unmatched bases: 10.

The chain uses TRBV6-5 and TRBJ1-5; TRBD1 matches at 9 bases. This CDR3 comprises 16 residues. Germline CDR1 reads MNHEY; CDR2 reads SVGAGI. V dropped 4 bases and J dropped 4; count of bases not matched to a gene: 8. The CDR3 nucleotides are TGTGCCAGCAGTTCCCTTAGGACAGGGGCAAATCAGCCCCAGCATTTT. It is translated as CASSSLRTGANQPQHF.

Of note for this clone: The junction does not match germline at one end; this may be a read error. The chain combines TRBV7-7 with TRBJ2-2; weak D call: TRBD2 (5 bases). Germline CDR1 is SSHAT and CDR2 is FNYEAQ (reference sequence). This CDR3 is 16 amino acids long. The CDR3 DNA is TGTGCTAGCAGCTTTAGGACTCCTCCGAACACCGGGGAGCTGTTTTTT. Its translation: CASSFRTPPNTGELFF.

The gene calls are TRBV6-5 and TRBJ2-7; no clear D. The CDR3 contains 14 residues. V lost 6 bases, J lost 0 bases, and 12 bases lay in between. The V gene's germline CDR1 is MNHEY and CDR2 SVGAGI. The CDR3 coding sequence is TGTGCCAGCAGCGACGGTGCCGGCTCCTACGAGCAGTACTTC. Translated: CASSDGAGSYEQYF.

This clone occurred once. The chain joins TRBV7-9 to TRBJ2-7; D might be TRBD1 or TRBD2, each matching 5 bases. Germline CDR1 is SEHNR and CDR2 is FQNEAQ (reference sequence). The CDR3 covers 15 residues. V lost 7 bases to trimming and J lost 0 bases, with 16 bases between them. The CDR3 protein is CASNSLRDPSYEQYF. The CDR3 bases are TGTGCCAGCAACTCCCTCCGGGACCCCTCCTACGAGCAGTACTTC.

Concerning this clone itself: Other DNA sequences in the sample encode the same CDR3. The V and J genes are TRBV29-1 and TRBJ1-1; D is possibly TRBD1 (6 bases). The CDR3 runs to 13 residues. Germline CDR1 SQVTM, CDR2 ANQGSEA. The V gene lost 2 bases and the J gene lost 1 base, with 8 bases spanning the gap. CDR3 sequence reads: CSVERDTNTEAFF. The CDR3, as DNA: TGCAGCGTTGAACGGGACACGAACACTGAAGCTTTCTTT. Combining the CDR3 with reference TRBV29-1 and TRBJ1-1 gives the whole variable domain SAVISQKPSRDICQRGTSLTIQCQVDSQVTMMFWYRQQPGQSLTLIATANQGSEATYESGFVIDKFPISRPNLTFSTLTVSNMSPEDSSIYLCSVERDTNTEAFFGQGTRLTVV.

The chain has TRBV2 and TRBJ2-1, with TRBD1 matching over 7 bases. This CDR3 spans 13 amino acids. The ends lost 10 bases at V and 9 bases at J; junction bases unmatched: 12. Germline V gene sequence: CDR1 SNHLY, CDR2 FYNNEI. The CDR3 bases are TGTGCCACCGGGACAGATGAAGCGCGTGAGCAGTTCTTC. Encoded protein: CATGTDEAREQFF.

To note about this clone: This sample includes further DNA sequences coding for the same CDR3. The V call is TRBV29-1, the J call TRBJ2-3, with D maybe TRBD2 (6 bases). Germline V gene data show CDR1 as SQVTM and CDR2 as ANQGSEA. The CDR3 totals 13 residues. The V and J ends lost 3 bases and 4 bases respectively, with 11 bases between them. The CDR3 here is CSVDRGGADTQYF. Written as DNA, the CDR3 is TGCAGCGTTGATAGGGGAGGCGCAGATACGCAGTATTTT.

This clone has a single count. The V call is TRBV12-5, the J call TRBJ2-7; tentative D call: TRBD1 (6 bases). Trimming removed 8 bases from V and 0 bases from J, with 11 bases in between. The germline V gene encodes CDR1 LGHNT and CDR2 FRNRAP. This CDR3 region has 13 residues. The CDR3 coding sequence is TGTGCTAGTCTTTGGGACATCTCCTACGAGCAGTACTTC. Amino acid sequence: CASLWDISYEQYF.

The CDR3: CAIEDGQAKNTEAFF. CDR3 nucleotides: TGTGCCATCGAGGACGGACAGGCTAAGAACACTGAAGCTTTCTTT. The chain has TRBV2 and TRBJ1-1, with 7 bases that match TRBD1. The CDR3 has 15 amino acids. Looked up from germline, CDR1 is SNHLY and CDR2 is FYNNEI. V gave up 10 bases and J gave up 1 base; unmatched junction bases: 12. Full variable domain (outside the CDR3, taken from reference TRBV2 and TRBJ1-1): EPEVTQTPSHQVTQMGQEVILRCVPISNHLYFYWYRQILGQKVEFLVSFYNNEISEKSEIFDDQFSVERPDGSNFTLKIRSTKLEDSAMYFCAIEDGQAKNTEAFFGQGTRLTVV.